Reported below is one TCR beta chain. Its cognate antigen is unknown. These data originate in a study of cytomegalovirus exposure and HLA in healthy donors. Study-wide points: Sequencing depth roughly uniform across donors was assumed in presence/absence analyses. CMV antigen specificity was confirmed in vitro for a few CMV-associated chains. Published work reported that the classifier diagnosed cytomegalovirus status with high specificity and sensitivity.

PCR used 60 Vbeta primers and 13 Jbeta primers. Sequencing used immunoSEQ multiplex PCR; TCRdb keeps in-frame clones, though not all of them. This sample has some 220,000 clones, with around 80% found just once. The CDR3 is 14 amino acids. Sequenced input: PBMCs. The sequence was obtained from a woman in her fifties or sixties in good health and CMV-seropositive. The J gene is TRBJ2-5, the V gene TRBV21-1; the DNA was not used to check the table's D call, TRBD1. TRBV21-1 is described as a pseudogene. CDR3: CASISGTPQETQYF. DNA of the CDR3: TGTGCCAGCATTTCCGGGACACCTCAAGAGACCCAGTACTTC.